This T cell receptor beta chain was captured in a study of CD8+CD57+ T cells in acquired aplastic anemia. Findings of the study overall: CD8+ Simpson's diversity showed no significant patient-control difference.

This clonotype came up many times. Its cognate antigen is unknown. Germline CDR1 and CDR2: SEHNR and FQNEAQ (reference sequence). Trimming cost V 4 bases and J 2 bases, with 12 bases left between them. CDR3 length: 15 residues. Genomic DNA served as template for TCR beta VDJ and CDR3 profiling. TCRdb re-called the reads with MiXCR, one entry per CDR3 protein. The table records about 180,000 distinct CDR3 sequences, approximately 46% of them present only once. This sequence originates from a human donor in good health. Sequenced material: sorted CD4+, CD8+, or CD8+CD57+ T cells (not recorded which) from PBMCs. This chain links TRBV7-9 with TRBJ1-5; D is unresolved. CDR3 sequence: CASSSGDWGNQPQHF. As DNA, the CDR3 is TGTGCCAGCAGCTCCGGAGACTGGGGCAATCAGCCCCAGCATTTT.